Below, 27 T cell receptor beta chains from the same sample are listed, as sequenced in a study of T cells in Graves' hyperthyroidism and ophthalmopathy. Using RNA transcripts as the source, TCR beta CDR3 regions were amplified. The study used the HTBI primer set for a first-round RT-PCR of the TCR CDR3. TCRdb reprocessed the multiplex PCR reads with MiXCR, giving one entry per CDR3 protein. The sample has 350,000 to 400,000 distinct CDR3 sequences, 19% seen once; the top ten hold about 4%. Material: blood. These receptors originate from a woman aged 18 to 35 with Graves' hyperthyroidism.

The rearrangement links TRBV6-2 or TRBV6-3 to TRBJ1-2, with 8 positions matching TRBD1. CDR1 is MNHEY, CDR2 SVGEGT, per germline. After removal of 5 bases from V and 6 bases from J, the junction contained 8 bases not matched to a gene. CDR3 length: 14 residues. Here the CDR3 DNA reads TGTGCCAGCAGTACTCGACAGGGGAGGGATGGCTACACCTTC. Translated: CASSTRQGRDGYTF.

This clonotype occurred many times. This chain links TRBV20-1 with TRBJ2-7; 10 bases line up with TRBD1. V was pared by 6 bases and J by 5 bases, with 10 bases of the junction left unmatched. Germline V gene lookup returns CDR1 DFQATT and CDR2 SNEGSKA (reference sequence). The CDR3 consists of 14 residues. The CDR3 region is CSATPGQGTHEQYF. For the CDR3, the DNA is TGCAGTGCAACGCCGGGACAGGGGACCCACGAGCAGTACTTC.

This clonotype was observed many times. V is TRBV3-1 and J is TRBJ2-5; D not certain. The CDR3 length is 13 residues. V was trimmed by 1 base and J by 6 bases, leaving 9 bases between them. Looked up from germline, CDR1 is LGHDT and CDR2 is YNNKEL (reference sequence). The CDR3 sequence is CASSQVGLQTQYF. The CDR3 DNA reads as TGTGCCAGCAGCCAAGTAGGTCTGCAGACCCAGTACTTC.

The chain uses TRBV12-5 and TRBJ1-1; D may be TRBD1 (5 bases). This CDR3 comprises 14 residues. The V and J ends lost 3 bases and 5 bases respectively, with 13 bases between them. Germline values: CDR1 LGHNT, CDR2 FRNRAP. The CDR3 bases are TGTGCTAGTGGTTTCAGAGTCTCAGGGACTGAAGCTTTCTTT. As protein: CASGFRVSGTEAFF.

This clonotype was picked up many times. The V gene is TRBV12-3 or TRBV12-4, the J gene TRBJ1-1; 7 bases align to TRBD1. The CDR3 is 15 residues long. V dropped 5 bases and J dropped 4; count of bases not matched to a gene: 10. The CDR3 spells CASSPWTGLLTEAFF. Written as DNA, the CDR3 is TGTGCCAGCAGTCCTTGGACAGGTCTCCTCACTGAAGCTTTCTTT.

This clonotype turned up a few times. The chain uses TRBV5-6 and TRBJ1-2, with 7 bases that match TRBD1. Germline values: CDR1 SGHDT, CDR2 YYEEEE. Trimming cost V 3 bases and J 5 bases; bases outside gene matches: 10. The CDR3 has 15 amino acids. The CDR3 spells CASSSRQGRGYGYTF. The DNA for the CDR3 is TGTGCCAGCAGCTCTAGACAGGGTAGGGGATATGGCTACACCTTC.

The J gene is TRBJ2-7, the V gene TRBV6-1; the D gene is possibly TRBD1 (5 bases). The germline CDR1 and CDR2 sequences are MNHNS and SASEGT. There are 12 residues in the CDR3. V lost 6 bases and J lost 6, with 12 bases in between. DNA of the CDR3: TGTGCCAGCAGCGGAGACAGCCCCGAGCAGTACTTC. Amino acid sequence: CASSGDSPEQYF.

This clonotype was found many times. The rearrangement joins TRBV28 to TRBJ2-7; tentatively, D is TRBD2 (6 bases). The length of the CDR3 is 15 residues. Germline V gives CDR1 MDHEN, CDR2 SYDVKM. V was shortened by 6 bases and J by 7 bases, with 22 bases between the two germline ends. Here the CDR3 DNA reads TGTGCCAGCAGCACCCTCGACCCCCTGGGGGGAGAGCAGTACTTC. Translation gives CASSTLDPLGGEQYF.

This clonotype was seen ten or more times. This chain joins TRBV12-3 or TRBV12-4 and TRBJ1-2; D is possibly TRBD1 (6 bases). The ends were cut back, 5 bases at V and 6 bases at J, with 22 bases in the middle. There are 16 residues in the CDR3. The CDR3 DNA reads as TGTGCCAGCAGTCCCCCGGGGGGGGCCGTTGTCCATGGCTACACCTTC. It specifies CASSPPGGAVVHGYTF.

The sample holds many counts of this clonotype. The chain employs TRBV5-1 and TRBJ2-7, with D tentatively TRBD2 (6 bases). Germline V lookup: CDR1 SGHRS, CDR2 YFSETQ. CDR3 length: 15 amino acids. V gave up 0 bases and J gave up 2 bases, with 12 bases separating them. The CDR3 loop is CASSLAGLNAYEQYF. CDR3 sequence (DNA): TGCGCCAGCAGCTTGGCGGGACTCAACGCCTACGAGCAGTACTTC.

This clonotype was recorded many times. The chain links TRBV6-5 to TRBJ2-5; the match to TRBD2 covers 12 bases. The germline V gene encodes CDR1 MNHEY and CDR2 SVGAGI. V dropped 6 bases and J dropped 2; count of bases not matched to a gene: 7. This CDR3 has 16 amino acids. CDR3 bases: TGTGCCAGCAGCCGCCTAGCGGGGGGGATGCAAGAGACCCAGTACTTC. Amino acid sequence: CASSRLAGGMQETQYF.

The table lists this clonotype with many counts. V gene TRBV6-5 combines with J gene TRBJ2-2; D unresolved. CDR3 length: 16 residues. The ends were cut back, 2 bases at V and 2 bases at J, with 12 bases in the middle. Germline CDR1 and CDR2: MNHEY and SVGAGI. The DNA of the CDR3 is TGTGCCAGCAGTTACCATAGGACGGTAAACACCGGGGAGCTGTTTTTT. Protein product: CASSYHRTVNTGELFF.

Ten or more counts support this clonotype. V is TRBV28 and J is TRBJ1-2; TRBD1 is a possible D gene (6 bases). The CDR3 runs 14 residues. Trimming shortened V by 3 bases and J by 5 bases, and 13 bases separated the two germline ends. Per germline, CDR1 MDHEN and CDR2 SYDVKM. Written as DNA, the CDR3 is TGTGCCAGCAGTTTCGACGGGGGCCCATATGGCTACACCTTC. Residues: CASSFDGGPYGYTF.

The chain uses TRBV4-1 and TRBJ2-2; no clear D gene. Trimming took 0 bases from V and 2 from J, leaving 13 bases between them. The CDR3 covers 17 residues. In germline, CDR1 is MGHRA, CDR2 YSYEKL. CDR3 sequence: CASSQDRLRINTGELFF. The DNA for the CDR3 is TGCGCCAGCAGCCAAGATCGTCTGAGAATAAACACCGGGGAGCTGTTTTTT.

At least ten counts were recorded for this clonotype. This chain uses TRBV12-3 or TRBV12-4 with TRBJ2-4, with 10 nucleotides matching TRBD1. The CDR3 consists of 16 residues. After removal of 6 bases from V and 2 bases from J, the junction contained 7 bases not matched to a gene. The CDR3 DNA follows: TGTGCCAGCAGGACGGACAGGGGGGCTACCAAAAACATTCAGTACTTC. It codes for CASRTDRGATKNIQYF.

A few counts support this clonotype. The rearrangement links TRBV7-8 to TRBJ1-5; a weak D match, TRBD1 (6 bases). Looked up from germline, CDR1 is SGHVS and CDR2 is FQNEAQ. The CDR3 is 17 amino acids. With 1 base removed from V and 6 bases from J, the gap between germline ends came to 19 bases. The CDR3 loop reads CASSLGVNRARSQPQHF. The CDR3 DNA reads TGTGCCAGCAGCTTAGGGGTTAACAGGGCGAGGAGTCAGCCCCAGCATTTT. Combining the CDR3 with reference TRBV7-8 and TRBJ1-5 gives the whole variable domain GAGVSQSPRYKVAKRGQDVALRCDPISGHVSLFWYQQALGQGPEFLTYFQNEAQLDKSGLPSDRFFAERPEGSVSTLKIQRTQQEDSAVYLCASSLGVNRARSQPQHFGDGTRLSIL.

Comments on this clonotype: A junction boundary mismatches the germline segment, possibly from a read error. This chain uses TRBV27 with TRBJ1-1; D is uncertain. CDR1 and CDR2 (germline): MNHEY, SMNVEV (reference sequence). The CDR3 contains 15 residues. In nucleotides, the CDR3 is TGTGCCAGCTGTCGCAGCTGGGTCGCAAACACAGAAGCTTTCTTT. Its translation is CASCRSWVANTEAFF.

This clonotype was detected ten times or more. The junction and the germline gene differ at one end; a read error may be behind it. The chain links TRBV18 to TRBJ1-2; 7 bases are a match to TRBD1. CDR1 KGHSH and CDR2 LQKENI come from the germline V gene. The length of the CDR3 is 12 residues. In DNA, the CDR3 is TGTGCCAGCTCACCACGAATTGGGGACAGACACTTC. It encodes CASSPRIGDRHF.

On this clonotype itself: Compared with germline, one end of the junction differs, possibly owing to a read error. The chain carries TRBV20-1 and TRBJ2-7; TRBD1 aligns across 9 bases. The CDR3 sequence is 17 residues long. From germline, CDR1 is DFQATT and CDR2 SNEGSKA (reference sequence). The CDR3 DNA reads as TGTAGTGCTAGAGACGGGACAGGGACCCTAGATCCCTACGAGCAGTGCTTC. Protein product: CSARDGTGTLDPYEQCF.

This clonotype showed up many times. The genes are TRBV2 and TRBJ2-6; tentative D call: TRBD1 (5 bases). The V end lost 6 bases, the J end lost 1 base, and 10 bases lay between the germline ends. Germline V gene sequence: CDR1 SNHLY, CDR2 FYNNEI. This CDR3 is built from 15 residues. The CDR3, as DNA: TGTGCCAGCAGGCCCAGGGTTTCTGGGGCCAACGTCCTGACTTTC. Translation: CASRPRVSGANVLTF.

The sample holds many counts of this clonotype. The chain uses TRBV28 and TRBJ1-2; the match to TRBD1 covers 9 bases. The V and J ends lost 7 bases and 6 bases, in that order; junction bases with no gene match: 15. This CDR3 comprises 16 residues. The V gene's germline CDR1 is MDHEN and CDR2 SYDVKM. The DNA for the CDR3 is TGTGCCAGCACGATCCGGGGGGACAGGGTGAACCATGGCTACACCTTC. Its protein is CASTIRGDRVNHGYTF.

V usage is TRBV18 and J usage is TRBJ2-5; possibly TRBD1 for D (6 bases). The CDR3 has 14 residues. Per the germline V gene, CDR1 is KGHSH and CDR2 is LQKENI. Between the trimmed V and J ends, which lost 2 bases and 2 bases, there was a span of 9 bases. Here the CDR3 reads CASSPSGTQETQYF. The CDR3 coding sequence is TGTGCCAGCTCACCAAGTGGGACACAAGAGACCCAGTACTTC.

The rearrangement joins TRBV10-1 to TRBJ2-5; D possibly corresponds to TRBD1 (5 bases). CDR3 length: 14 residues. Germline V CDR1 and CDR2: WNHNN, SYGVQD (reference sequence). Trimming stripped 6 bases from V and 5 bases from J, with 16 bases between. The CDR3 region is CASSPETAQETQYF. CDR3 DNA sequence: TGCGCCAGCAGCCCTGAGACAGCCCAGGAGACCCAGTACTTC.

This clonotype was seen repeatedly, ten times or more. The chain is built from TRBV6-5 and TRBJ1-1, with a tentative D call TRBD1 (5 bases). V shed 0 bases and J shed 4 bases, with 12 bases lying between them. The CDR3 has 15 residues. CDR1 is MNHEY, CDR2 SVGAGI, per germline. Written as DNA, the CDR3 is TGTGCCAGCAGTTACTCCGGCAGGGCGGGCACTGAAGCTTTCTTT. Its translation is CASSYSGRAGTEAFF.

This clonotype was seen more than once but under ten times. The chain joins TRBV5-1 to TRBJ1-5; no definite D call. CDR1 is SGHRS and CDR2 is YFSETQ in the germline V gene. Deletions cut 0 bases from V and 9 bases from J, with 10 bases between. The CDR3 totals 13 residues. CDR3 region: CASSLEGDRPQHF. The CDR3 DNA is TGCGCCAGCAGCTTGGAGGGAGATCGGCCCCAGCATTTT. The full variable domain, in which reference TRBV5-1 and TRBJ1-5 provide the parts outside the CDR3, is KAGVTQTPRYLIKTRGQQVTLSCSPISGHRSVSWYQQTPGQGLQFLFEYFSETQRNKGNFPGRFSGRQFSNSRSEMNVSTLELGDSALYLCASSLEGDRPQHFGDGTRLSIL.

This clonotype was found many times. The rearrangement joins TRBV25-1 to TRBJ2-3; 9 bases fit TRBD2. CDR1 is MGHDK, CDR2 SYGVNS, per germline. This CDR3 has 15 residues. J lost 8 bases, V lost 8 bases, and 14 bases had no gene match. The CDR3 protein is CASSWMGAGGGTQYF. The CDR3 DNA reads TGTGCCAGCTCTTGGATGGGGGCGGGAGGGGGTACGCAGTATTTT.

At least ten counts were recorded for this clonotype. This chain joins TRBV20-1 and TRBJ1-2; the D is unclear. V was pared by 6 bases and J by 7 bases, with 15 bases between. The CDR3 runs 12 residues. Germline assignment: CDR1 DFQATT and CDR2 SNEGSKA (reference sequence). The CDR3 bases are TGCAGTGCCAAACTCCAGGATTCTGGCTACACCTTC. Encoded protein: CSAKLQDSGYTF.